This record looks at one TCR beta chain sequence and its context. The antigen remains undetermined. This sample is part of a study of CD8+ T cells in alopecia areata. Treatment denoted: oral pan-JAK inhibitor, 5-10 mg twice daily. General study points: Scalp clonality and expanded CD8+ clones among the top 100 fell significantly with tofacitinib.

In each case, RNA was isolated and then reverse transcribed into cDNA as the sequencing template. TCRdb's copy holds only in-frame clones and misses some; the assay was immunoSEQ multiplex PCR. The sample lists roughly 280,000 clones; about 60% were seen once. CDR1 and CDR2 (germline): GTSNPN, SVGIG (reference sequence). The CDR3 has 11 residues. Trimming removed 2 bases at V and 6 bases at J, with 7 bases between. This TCR was recovered from a human donor with alopecia areata. This sample comprised CD4+ T cells sorted from blood, obtained around week 54, from a patient treated with tofacitinib. The gene calls are TRBV30 and TRBJ1-2; D is uncertain. CDR3 coding DNA: TGTGCCTGGAGTCCGACGGATGGCTACACCTTC. Protein: CAWSPTDGYTF. The whole variable domain, filled in from reference TRBV30 and TRBJ1-2, reads SQTIHQWPATLVQPVGSPLSLECTVEGTSNPNLYWYRQAAGRGLQLLFYSVGIGQISSEVPQNLSASRPQDRQFILSSKKLLLSDSGFYLCAWSPTDGYTFGSGTRLTVV.